The T cell receptor beta chain under discussion was sequenced for a study of blood T cells in healthy people across ages. For the second PCR, which ran for 7 to 11 cycles, a sample-barcoded 5' primer and a J-beta primer mix were used. Via MiXCR, TCRdb re-called the 5' RACE reads, giving one row per CDR3 protein. The sample carries about 1.4 million distinct CDR3 sequences, around 59% recorded once. The CDR3 extends over 14 amino acids. In germline, CDR1 is MNHNS, CDR2 SASEGT. With V trimmed by 6 bases and J by 8 bases, 9 bases remained unmatched. Overall study findings and caveats: One million T cells yielded diversity estimates that were considered underestimates. In long-lived donors, naive CD4+ cell counts and diversity exceeded those of aged donors.

As for this clonotype: Its antigen remains unknown.

The specimen was blood. This clonotype originated in a man between 18 and 35 years old in good health. The chain carries TRBV6-1 and TRBJ2-2, with TRBD1 matching 7 bases. The CDR3, as DNA: TGTGCCAGCAGCACTAGAACAGGGGTAGGGGAGCTGTTTTTT. It yields the protein CASSTRTGVGELFF.